What follows describes a single T cell receptor beta chain. There is no known antigen for this receptor. It has no much larger one-base neighbor in the sample; base qualities were not kept. This entry comes from a study of T cells after yellow fever vaccination (dated by TCRdb to between 2018 and 2020). About the study as a whole: The SMART-Seq v4 Ultra Low Input RNA kit was used to prepare libraries from fractions with low cell numbers. Two healthy male donors made up the cohort, one aged 18 to 30 years and the other aged 30 to 40 years. Blood was drawn at multiple timepoints before and after primary and secondary immunization, with bulk PBMC replicates and cell subsets isolated. Bulk TCR alpha and beta repertoires were sequenced longitudinally to track T-cell clones before and after primary and booster YFV17D yellow fever vaccination. Results and caveats for the whole study, not just this receptor: Because only two donors were included in the study, the extent to which the findings can be generalized is limited. A small fraction of clonotypes showed up in both the CD4 and CD8 compartments, probably as a result of convergent recombination. Most clones expanded after primary vaccination (almost 98% of CD4 and over 80% of CD8) were re-detected after the booster, suggesting that broad memory maintenance occurred. FACS-sorted repertoires could contain abundant contaminating clonotypes from the bulk population, so computational filtering was required. The secondary T-cell response was found to be weaker but faster than the primary response, with a peak reached on day 5 rather than on day 15.

The treatment or condition label of this sample denotes: live attenuated yellow fever vaccine strain. At each blood-draw timepoint, two biological replicates of bulk PBMCs were obtained. A standard Ficoll-Paque protocol was used to isolate PBMCs from peripheral blood. RNA was extracted with TriZol from bulk PBMCs, CD4 and CD8 fractions, and dextramer-positive and dextramer-negative fractions. TCR cDNA was synthesized by 5'RACE template switching, through which a universal primer site and unique molecular identifiers were introduced. cDNA synthesis was primed from both the TCR alpha and TCR beta constant segments. Library amplification used two PCR steps, and the second PCR step added sample barcodes and sequencing adapters. Sequencing of libraries was done on Illumina HiSeq 2500 (2x100 bp) or NovaSeq (2x150 bp). Turning to the authors' computational methods: Demultiplexing of reads and collapsing into UMI consensus sequences were performed with MIGEC, and V(D)J alignment was carried out with MiXCR. Clonotypes responding to the vaccine were identified with edgeR on replicate PBMC samples, with the criteria of FDR below 0.01 and a log2 fold change above 5 up to day 15. Each bulk clonotype received a CD4 or CD8 identity based on whether the sequenced CD4 or CD8 repertoire contained that clonotype at higher abundance. TCRdb cleaned the public reads at Q25 with fastp, built clones with MiXCR and kept in-frame beta chains. Every CDR3 protein is listed once, alongside the most common genes and DNA of its rows. These V and J calls rely on TCRdb rather than the paper's analysis. This sample gives some 600,000 distinct CDR3 sequences in total; roughly a sixth of them show up just once. 15% to 20% of the sample lies in the top ten.

Here the sequenced sample was PBMCs, taken less than 6 days after the first yellow fever vaccination. The TCR comes from a man younger than 30 who received the YFV17D yellow fever vaccine.

This receptor has the CDR3 CSVVTDTQYF. The DNA reads TGCAGCGTTGTGACAGATACGCAGTATTTT. The V and J segments used are TRBV29-1 and TRBJ2-3; confidence is insufficient to name the D gene. V is cut by 4 bases and J by 3 bases, and the space between the germline ends is 2 bases. According to the germline V gene, CDR1 reads SQVTM and CDR2 reads ANQGSEA. Taken from cysteine to phenylalanine, the CDR3 has 10 residues. CDR3 DNA only is kept here, 30 bases in frame from base 1.